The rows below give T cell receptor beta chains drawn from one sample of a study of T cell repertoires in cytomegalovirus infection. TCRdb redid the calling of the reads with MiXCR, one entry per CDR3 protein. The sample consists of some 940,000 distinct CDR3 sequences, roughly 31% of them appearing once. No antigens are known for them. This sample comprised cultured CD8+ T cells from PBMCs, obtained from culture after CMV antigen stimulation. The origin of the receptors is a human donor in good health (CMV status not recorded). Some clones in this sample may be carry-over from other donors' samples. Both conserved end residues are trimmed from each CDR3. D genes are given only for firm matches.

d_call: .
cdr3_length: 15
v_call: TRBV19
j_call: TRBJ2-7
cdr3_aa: ASSDPGRQLLPYEQY

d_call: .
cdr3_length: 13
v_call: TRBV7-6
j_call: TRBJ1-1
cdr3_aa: ASSSPLTGNTEAF

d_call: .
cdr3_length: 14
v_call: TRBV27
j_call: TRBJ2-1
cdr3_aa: ASSLGMGSSYNEQF

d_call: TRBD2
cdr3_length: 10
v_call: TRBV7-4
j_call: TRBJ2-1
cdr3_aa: ASRGGFIEQF

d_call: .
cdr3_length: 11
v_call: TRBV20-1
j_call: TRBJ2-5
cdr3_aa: SAGDPGRETQY

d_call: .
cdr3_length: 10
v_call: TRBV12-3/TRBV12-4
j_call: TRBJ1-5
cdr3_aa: ASALGNQPQH

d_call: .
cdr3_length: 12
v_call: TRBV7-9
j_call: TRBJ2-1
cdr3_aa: ASKDAEWANEQF

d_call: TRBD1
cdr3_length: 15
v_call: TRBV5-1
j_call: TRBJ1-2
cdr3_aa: ASSDGTGVFRRYGYT

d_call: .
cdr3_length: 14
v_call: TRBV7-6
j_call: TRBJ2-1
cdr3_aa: ASSLVEGGAYNEQF

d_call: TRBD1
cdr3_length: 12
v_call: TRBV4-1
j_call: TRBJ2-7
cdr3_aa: ASSHDRGTYEQY

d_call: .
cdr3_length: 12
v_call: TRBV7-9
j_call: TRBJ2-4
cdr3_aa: ASSFDSLGNIQY

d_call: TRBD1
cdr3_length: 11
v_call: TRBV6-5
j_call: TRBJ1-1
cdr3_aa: ATRGVGDTEAF

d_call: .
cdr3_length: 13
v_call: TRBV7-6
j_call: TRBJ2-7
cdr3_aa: ASSPFNRETYEQY

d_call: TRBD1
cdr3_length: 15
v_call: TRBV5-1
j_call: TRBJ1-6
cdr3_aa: ASKSGENRGRNSPLH

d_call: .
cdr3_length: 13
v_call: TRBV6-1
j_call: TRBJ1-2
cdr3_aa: ASSAIDAPAYGYT

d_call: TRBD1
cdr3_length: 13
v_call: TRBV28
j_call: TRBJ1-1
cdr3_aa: ASSPWGQPNTEAF

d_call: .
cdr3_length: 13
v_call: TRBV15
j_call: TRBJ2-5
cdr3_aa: ATSREMNGLKTQY